This is a list of T cell receptor beta chains from one sample in a study of OX40 agonist ivuxolimab in advanced cancers. This table comes from immunoSEQ multiplex PCR, and its TCRdb copy is limited to in-frame clones, with some not included. The repertoire holds tens of thousands of clones, with under 95% as singletons. Sequences were derived from CD4+ or CD8+ T cells sorted from blood, sampled in a trial of the OX40 agonist ivuxolimab. These receptors were obtained from an adult with an advanced solid tumor such as melanoma, head and neck, liver or kidney cancer. Both conserved end residues are part of each CDR3. D genes are given only for firm matches. Size values are once, few and many counts, or a class for expanded clones, and some rows have none.

NA | TRBJ2-7 | NA | TRBV19 | CASSIAASHGEQYF | TGTGCCAGTAGTATCGCGGCTAGCCATGGCGAGCAGTACTTC
TRBD1 | TRBJ1-1 | NA | TRBV10-1 | CASSEYQGVNTEAFF | TGCGCCAGCAGTGAGTATCAGGGGGTCAACACTGAAGCTTTCTTT
NA | TRBJ2-2 | once | TRBV6-5 | CASSYMQPGTGELFF | TGTGCCAGCAGTTACATGCAGCCGGGCACCGGGGAGCTGTTTTTT
NA | TRBJ2-1 | NA | TRBV2 | CASSEVGNEQFF | TGTGCCAGCAGTGAAGTCGGCAATGAGCAGTTCTTC
TRBD1 | TRBJ2-3 | NA | TRBV9 | CASNLGQAGLDTQYF | TGTGCCAGCAACCTGGGACAGGCTGGTTTGGATACGCAGTATTTT
NA | TRBJ2-7 | NA | TRBV7-9 | CASRRGPGLGYEQYF | TGTGCCAGCAGGCGGGGACCGGGGCTAGGCTACGAGCAGTACTTC
TRBD2 | TRBJ2-7 | NA | TRBV2 | CASSEAAAGGPHEQYF | TGTGCCAGCAGTGAAGCTGCGGCGGGAGGGCCACACGAGCAGTACTTC
TRBD2 | TRBJ2-7 | NA | TRBV29-1 | CSVELGTSGTRSYEQYF | TGCAGCGTTGAGCTTGGGACTAGCGGAACCCGCTCCTACGAGCAGTACTTC
NA | TRBJ2-7 | once | TRBV7-9 | CASSSTASLEQYF | TGTGCCAGCAGCTCGACAGCATCCCTAGAGCAGTACTTC
NA | TRBJ2-5 | NA | TRBV27 | CASSGGGGRTMETQYF | TGTGCCAGCAGCGGAGGGGGCGGGAGGACGATGGAGACCCAGTACTTC
NA | TRBJ1-5 | NA | TRBV7-8 | CASSLAKGRSNQPQHF | TGTGCCAGCAGCTTAGCTAAGGGCAGGAGCAATCAGCCCCAGCATTTT
NA | TRBJ2-2 | NA | TRBV29-1 | CSVEDVVSGTGELFF | TGCAGCGTTGAAGATGTCGTCTCCGGCACCGGGGAGCTGTTTTTT
NA | TRBJ2-1 | NA | TRBV28 | CASSVDRSSYNEQFF | TGTGCCAGCAGCGTGGACCGGAGCTCCTACAATGAGCAGTTCTTC
TRBD2 | TRBJ2-1 | NA | TRBV5-6 | CASSFFGLAPDEQFF | TGTGCCAGCAGTTTCTTCGGACTAGCGCCCGATGAGCAGTTCTTC
NA | TRBJ2-2 | NA | TRBV5-4 | CASSDTVNGELFF | TGTGCCAGCAGCGATACAGTGAACGGGGAGCTGTTTTTT
NA | TRBJ1-1 | once | TRBV13 | CASSRWGSGGTEAFF | TGTGCCAGCAGCCGATGGGGGTCCGGGGGAACTGAAGCTTTCTTT
NA | TRBJ2-5 | NA | TRBV6-5 | CASSYSGTEETQYF | TGTGCCAGCAGTTACTCGGGGACCGAAGAGACCCAGTACTTC
TRBD1 | TRBJ2-7 | NA | TRBV19 | CASSYTGGSYEQYF | TGTGCCAGTAGTTACACAGGGGGCTCCTACGAGCAGTACTTC
TRBD1 | TRBJ1-2 | NA | TRBV2 | CASRDGTGYGYTF | TGTGCCAGCAGAGACGGGACAGGTTATGGCTACACCTTC
NA | TRBJ1-3 | NA | TRBV28 | CASSLSGGGHHYGNTIYF | TGTGCCAGCAGCCTCTCCGGCGGGGGCCATCACTATGGAAACACCATATATTTT
NA | TRBJ2-7 | NA | TRBV6-5 | CASSYDNSYEQYF | TGTGCCAGCAGTTACGACAACTCCTACGAGCAGTACTTC
NA | TRBJ2-2 | NA | TRBV27 | CASSLNWVRGNTGELFF | TGTGCCAGCAGTTTAAATTGGGTCAGGGGGAACACCGGGGAGCTGTTTTTT
NA | TRBJ2-7 | NA | TRBV11-2 | CASSLGVVYEQYF | TGTGCCAGCAGCTTAGGGGTCGTCTACGAGCAGTACTTC
NA | TRBJ2-3 | NA | TRBV28 | CASRIHLSTDTQYF | TGTGCCAGCAGAATACACCTAAGCACAGATACGCAGTATTTT